This record covers a single T cell receptor (beta chain). This record comes from a study of T cell changes during pregnancy in multiple sclerosis. The repertoire was sequenced with immunoSEQ multiplex PCR; TCRdb's copy has only in-frame clones and lacks some. This table holds fewer than 40,000 clones, 85% to 90% found once. V was clipped by 3 bases and J by 8 bases, with 19 bases between them. The length of the CDR3 is 15 residues. Germline CDR1 reads PRHDT; CDR2 reads FYEKMQ (reference sequence). The chain combines TRBV13 with TRBJ1-2; tentative D call: TRBD1 (6 bases). The sequence was collected from a female donor with multiple sclerosis, enrolled in a pregnancy study. This sample comprised CD8+ T cells from peripheral blood mononuclear cells, obtained after pregnancy. The CDR3 loop is CASSLGSGGLGGYTF. The CDR3 region has the DNA TGTGCCAGCAGCTTGGGGAGCGGGGGGCTAGGGGGCTACACCTTC. Filled out from reference TRBV13 and TRBJ1-2, the complete variable domain reads AAGVIQSPRHLIKEKRETATLKCYPIPRHDTVYWYQQGPGQDPQFLISFYEKMQSDKGSIPDRFSAQQFSDYHSELNMSSLELGDSALYFCASSLGSGGLGGYTFGSGTRLTVV.